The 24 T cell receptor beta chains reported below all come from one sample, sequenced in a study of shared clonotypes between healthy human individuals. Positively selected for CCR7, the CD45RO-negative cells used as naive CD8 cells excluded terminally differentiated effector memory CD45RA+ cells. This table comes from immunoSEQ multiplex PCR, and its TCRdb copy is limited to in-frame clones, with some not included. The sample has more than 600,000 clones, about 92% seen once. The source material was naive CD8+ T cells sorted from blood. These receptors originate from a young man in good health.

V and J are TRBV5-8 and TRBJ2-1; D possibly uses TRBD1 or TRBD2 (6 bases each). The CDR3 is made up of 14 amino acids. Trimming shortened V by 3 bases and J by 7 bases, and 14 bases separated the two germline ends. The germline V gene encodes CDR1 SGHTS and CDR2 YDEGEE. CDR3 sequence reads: CASSWVGGGNEQFF. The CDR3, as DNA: TGTGCCAGCAGCTGGGTAGGAGGGGGGAATGAGCAGTTCTTC. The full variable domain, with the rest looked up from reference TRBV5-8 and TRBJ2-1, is EAGVTQSPTHLIKTRGQQATLRCSPISGHTSVYWYQQALGLGLQFLLWYDEGEERNRGNFPPRFSGRQFPNYSSELNVNALELEDSALYLCASSWVGGGNEQFFGPGTRLTVL.

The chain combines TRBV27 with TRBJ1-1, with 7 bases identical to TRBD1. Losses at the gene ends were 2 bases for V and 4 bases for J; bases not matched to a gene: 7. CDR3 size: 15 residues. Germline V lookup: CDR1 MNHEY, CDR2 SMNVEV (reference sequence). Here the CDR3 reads CASSLTTGSGTEAFF. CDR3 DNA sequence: TGTGCCAGCAGTTTAACGACAGGGAGCGGCACTGAAGCTTTCTTT.

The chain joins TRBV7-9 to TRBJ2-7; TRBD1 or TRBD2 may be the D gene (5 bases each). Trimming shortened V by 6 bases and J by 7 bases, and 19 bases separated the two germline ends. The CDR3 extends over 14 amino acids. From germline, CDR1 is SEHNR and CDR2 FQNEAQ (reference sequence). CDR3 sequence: CASRPGAGRNEQYF. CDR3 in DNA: TGTGCCAGCAGGCCCGGGGCAGGTCGGAATGAGCAGTACTTC.

The CDR3 bases are TGTGCCATCAGTAGGGACAGGGGCTACAATGAGCAGTTCTTC. Its translation is CAISRDRGYNEQFF. The chain employs TRBV10-3 and TRBJ2-1; TRBD1 matches 10 bases. Unmatched junction bases numbered 1, after V lost 5 bases and J lost 3 bases. CDR1 ENHRY and CDR2 SYGVKD come from the germline V gene. The CDR3 is 14 amino acids.

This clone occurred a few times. In DNA, the CDR3 is TGTGCCAGCAGTGACAGGGGGCCGGGCACCGGGGAGCTGTTTTTT. Protein product: CASSDRGPGTGELFF. The chain recombines TRBV6-4 with TRBJ2-2; 7 bases line up with TRBD1. The V gene end was trimmed by 2 bases and the J gene end by 4 bases; junction bases not matched to a gene: 4. Germline lookup yields CDR1 MRHNA and CDR2 SNTAGT. The CDR3 loop spans 15 amino acids.

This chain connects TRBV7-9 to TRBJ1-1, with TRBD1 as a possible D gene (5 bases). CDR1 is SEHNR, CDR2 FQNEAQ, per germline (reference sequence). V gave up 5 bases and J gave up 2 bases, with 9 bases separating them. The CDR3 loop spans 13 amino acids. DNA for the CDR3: TGTGCCAGCAGCCCGACAGATAACACTGAAGCTTTCTTT. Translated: CASSPTDNTEAFF.

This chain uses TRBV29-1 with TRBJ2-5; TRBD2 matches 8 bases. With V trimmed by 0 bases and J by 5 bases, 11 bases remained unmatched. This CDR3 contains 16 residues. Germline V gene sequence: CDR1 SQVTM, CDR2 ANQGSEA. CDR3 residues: CSVEDYKRERRETQYF. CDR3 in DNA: TGCAGCGTTGAAGATTACAAGCGGGAGAGGAGGGAGACCCAGTACTTC. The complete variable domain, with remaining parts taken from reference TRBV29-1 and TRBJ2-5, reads SAVISQKPSRDICQRGTSLTIQCQVDSQVTMMFWYRQQPGQSLTLIATANQGSEATYESGFVIDKFPISRPNLTFSTLTVSNMSPEDSSIYLCSVEDYKRERRETQYFGPGTRLLVL.

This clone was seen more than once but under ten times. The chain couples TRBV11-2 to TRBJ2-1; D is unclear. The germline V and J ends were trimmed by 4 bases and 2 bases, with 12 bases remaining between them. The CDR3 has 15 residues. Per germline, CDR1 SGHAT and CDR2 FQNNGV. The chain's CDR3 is CASSSTVDAYNEQFF. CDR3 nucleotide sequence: TGTGCCAGCAGCTCGACTGTGGATGCCTACAATGAGCAGTTCTTC.

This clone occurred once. CDR3 DNA sequence: TGTGCCAGCAGTGAATCTGGAGGGGACTACACAGATACGCAGTATTTT. Translating it yields CASSESGGDYTDTQYF. The chain combines TRBV25-1 with TRBJ2-3; 7 nucleotides agree with TRBD2. Germline V gene sequence: CDR1 MGHDK, CDR2 SYGVNS. V was pared by 1 base and J by 2 bases, with 6 bases of the junction left unmatched. This CDR3 is 16 amino acids long. Combining the CDR3 with reference TRBV25-1 and TRBJ2-3 gives the whole variable domain EADIYQTPRYLVIGTGKKITLECSQTMGHDKMYWYQQDPGMELHLIHYSYGVNSTEKGDLSSESTVSRIRTEHFPLTLESARPSHTSQYLCASSESGGDYTDTQYFGPGTRLTVL.

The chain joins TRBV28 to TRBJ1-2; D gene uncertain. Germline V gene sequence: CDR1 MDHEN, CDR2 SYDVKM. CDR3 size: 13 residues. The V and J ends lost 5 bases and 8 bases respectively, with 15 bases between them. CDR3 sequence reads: CASSPRAPDGYTF. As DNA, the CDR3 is TGTGCCAGCAGTCCCCGGGCGCCGGACGGCTACACCTTC.

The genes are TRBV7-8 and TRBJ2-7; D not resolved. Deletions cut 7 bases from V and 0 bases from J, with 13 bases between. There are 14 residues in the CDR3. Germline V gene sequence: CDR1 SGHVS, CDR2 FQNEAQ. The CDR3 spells CASNLDGASYEQYF. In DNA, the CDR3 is TGTGCCAGCAACTTGGACGGAGCCTCCTACGAGCAGTACTTC.

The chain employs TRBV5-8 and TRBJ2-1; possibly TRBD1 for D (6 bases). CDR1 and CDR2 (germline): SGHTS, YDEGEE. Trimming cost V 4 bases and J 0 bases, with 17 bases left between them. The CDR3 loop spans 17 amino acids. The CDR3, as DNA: TGTGCCAGCAGCCCCGGGACAAAGCAAAACTCCTACAATGAGCAGTTCTTC. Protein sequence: CASSPGTKQNSYNEQFF.

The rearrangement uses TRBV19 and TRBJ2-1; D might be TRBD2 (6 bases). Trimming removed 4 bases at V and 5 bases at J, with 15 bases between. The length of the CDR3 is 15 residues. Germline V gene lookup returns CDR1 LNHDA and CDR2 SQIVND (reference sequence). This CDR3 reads CASSRREFNNNEQFF. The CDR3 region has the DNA TGTGCCAGTAGTAGACGGGAGTTTAATAACAATGAGCAGTTCTTC.

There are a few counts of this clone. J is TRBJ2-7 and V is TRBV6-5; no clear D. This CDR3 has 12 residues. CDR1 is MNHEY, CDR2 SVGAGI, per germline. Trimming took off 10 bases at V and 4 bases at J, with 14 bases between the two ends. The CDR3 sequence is CATKGVGYEQYF. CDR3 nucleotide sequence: TGTGCCACTAAAGGAGTGGGGTACGAGCAGTACTTC.

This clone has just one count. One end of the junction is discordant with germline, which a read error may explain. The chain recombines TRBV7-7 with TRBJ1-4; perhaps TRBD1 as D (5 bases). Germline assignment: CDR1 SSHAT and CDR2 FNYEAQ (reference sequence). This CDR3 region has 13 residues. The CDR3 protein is CASSYRLNEKLFF. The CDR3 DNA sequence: TGTGCTAGCAGCTACAGGCTCAATGAAAAACTGTTTTTT.

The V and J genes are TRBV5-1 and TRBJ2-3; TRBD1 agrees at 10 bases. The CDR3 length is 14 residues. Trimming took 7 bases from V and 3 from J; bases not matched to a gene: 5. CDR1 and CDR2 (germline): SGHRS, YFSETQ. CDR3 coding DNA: TGCGCCAGCTCCGGGGACAGGGGAACAGATACGCAGTATTTT. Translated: CASSGDRGTDTQYF.

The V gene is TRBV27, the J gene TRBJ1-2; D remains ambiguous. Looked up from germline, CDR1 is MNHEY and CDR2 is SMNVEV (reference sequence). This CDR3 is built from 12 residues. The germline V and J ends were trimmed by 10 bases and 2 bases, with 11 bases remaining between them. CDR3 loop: CATLSPNYGYTF. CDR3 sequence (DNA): TGTGCCACACTGAGTCCCAACTATGGCTACACCTTC.

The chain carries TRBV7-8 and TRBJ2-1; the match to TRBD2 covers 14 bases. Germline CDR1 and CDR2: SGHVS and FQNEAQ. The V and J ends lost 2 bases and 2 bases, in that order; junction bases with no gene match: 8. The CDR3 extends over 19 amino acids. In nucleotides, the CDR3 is TGTGCCAGCAGCTTACCCTTGGGACTAGCGGGAGTAGCCTACAATGAGCAGTTCTTC. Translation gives CASSLPLGLAGVAYNEQFF.

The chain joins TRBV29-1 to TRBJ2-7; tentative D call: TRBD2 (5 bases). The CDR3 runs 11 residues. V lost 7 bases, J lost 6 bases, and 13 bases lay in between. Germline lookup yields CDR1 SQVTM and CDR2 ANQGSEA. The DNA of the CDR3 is TGCAGCGGCGAGGGCAGCGGCGAGCAGTACTTC. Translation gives CSGEGSGEQYF.

Here the CDR3 reads CASSLGGAGATDTQYF. Written as DNA, the CDR3 is TGTGCCAGCAGCTTAGGAGGAGCGGGGGCCACAGATACGCAGTATTTT. This chain links TRBV13 with TRBJ2-3; 8 bases line up with TRBD2. The V gene's germline CDR1 is PRHDT and CDR2 FYEKMQ (reference sequence). This CDR3 has 16 amino acids. V lost 0 bases and J lost 2; bases outside the gene matches: 4.

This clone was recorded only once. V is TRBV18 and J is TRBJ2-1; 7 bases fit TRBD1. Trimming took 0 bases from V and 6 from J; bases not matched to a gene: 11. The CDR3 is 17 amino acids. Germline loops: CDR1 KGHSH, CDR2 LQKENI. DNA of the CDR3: TGTGCCAGCTCACCACCGTCAGACCAGGGGGTACGCAATGAGCAGTTCTTC. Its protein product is CASSPPSDQGVRNEQFF.

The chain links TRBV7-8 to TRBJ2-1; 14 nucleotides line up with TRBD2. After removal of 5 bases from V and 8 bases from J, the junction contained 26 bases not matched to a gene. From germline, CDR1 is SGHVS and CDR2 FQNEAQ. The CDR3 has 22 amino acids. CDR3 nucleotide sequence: TGTGCCAGCAGCCACTCCTCACAGGGACTAGCGGGAGATCCAACTAGGGAGTATGAGCAGTTCTTC. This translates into CASSHSSQGLAGDPTREYEQFF.

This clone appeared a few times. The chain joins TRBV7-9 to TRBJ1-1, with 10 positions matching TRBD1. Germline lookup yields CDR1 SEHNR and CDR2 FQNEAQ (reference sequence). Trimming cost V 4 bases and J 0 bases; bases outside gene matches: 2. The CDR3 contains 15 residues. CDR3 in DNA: TGTGCCAGCAGCTGGGGACAGGGGCTGAACACTGAAGCTTTCTTT. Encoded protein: CASSWGQGLNTEAFF.

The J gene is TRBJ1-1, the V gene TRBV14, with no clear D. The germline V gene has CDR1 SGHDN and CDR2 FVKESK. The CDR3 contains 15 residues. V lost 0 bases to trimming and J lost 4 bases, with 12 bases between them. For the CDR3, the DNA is TGTGCCAGCAGCCAAGATTCAGGATGGAGCACTGAAGCTTTCTTT. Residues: CASSQDSGWSTEAFF. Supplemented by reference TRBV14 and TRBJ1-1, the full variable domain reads EAGVTQFPSHSVIEKGQTVTLRCDPISGHDNLYWYRRVMGKEIKFLLHFVKESKQDESGMPNNRFLAERTGGTYSTLKVQPAELEDSGVYFCASSQDSGWSTEAFFGQGTRLTVV.